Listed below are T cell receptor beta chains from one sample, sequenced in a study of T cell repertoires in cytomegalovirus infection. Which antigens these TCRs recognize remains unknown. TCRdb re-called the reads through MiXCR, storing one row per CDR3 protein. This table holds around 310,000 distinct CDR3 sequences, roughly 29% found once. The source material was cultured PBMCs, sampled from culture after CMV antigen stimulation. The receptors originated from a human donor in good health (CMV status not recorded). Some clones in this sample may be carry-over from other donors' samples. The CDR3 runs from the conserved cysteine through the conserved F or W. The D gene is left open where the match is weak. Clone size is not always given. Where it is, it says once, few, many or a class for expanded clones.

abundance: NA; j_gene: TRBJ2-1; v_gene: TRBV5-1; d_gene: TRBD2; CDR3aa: CASSSTSGRTNEQFF; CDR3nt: TGCGCCAGCAGCTCGACTAGCGGGAGGACAAATGAGCAGTTCTTC
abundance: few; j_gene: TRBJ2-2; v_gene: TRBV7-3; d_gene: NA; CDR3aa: CASSSTTANTGELFF; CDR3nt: TGTGCCAGCAGCTCCACTACCGCGAACACCGGGGAGCTGTTTTTT
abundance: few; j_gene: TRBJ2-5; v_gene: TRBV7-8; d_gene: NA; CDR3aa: CASSLPRETQYF; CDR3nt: TGTGCCAGCAGCCTTCCAAGGGAGACCCAGTACTTC
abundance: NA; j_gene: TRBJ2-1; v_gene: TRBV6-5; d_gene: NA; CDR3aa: CATHRQDDEQFF; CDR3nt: TGTGCCACCCACCGGCAGGACGATGAGCAGTTCTTC
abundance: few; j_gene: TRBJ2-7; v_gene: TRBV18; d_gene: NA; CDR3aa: CASSARRYTGTRAYEQYF; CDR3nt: TGTGCCAGCTCAGCCAGGCGCTACACCGGGACAAGGGCCTACGAGCAGTACTTC
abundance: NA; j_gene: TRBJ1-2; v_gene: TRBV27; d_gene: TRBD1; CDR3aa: CASSRDRAMHGYTF; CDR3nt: TGTGCCAGCAGTCGGGACAGGGCAATGCATGGCTACACCTTC
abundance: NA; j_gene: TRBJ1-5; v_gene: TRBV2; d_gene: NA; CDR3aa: CASKGGIYSNQPQHF; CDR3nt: TGTGCCAGCAAGGGCGGAATTTATAGCAATCAGCCCCAGCATTTT
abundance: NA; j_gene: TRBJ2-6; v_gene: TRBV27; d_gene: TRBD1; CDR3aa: CASSLGTGGLSGANVLTF; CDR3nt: TGTGCCAGCAGTCTCGGGACAGGGGGCCTCTCTGGGGCCAACGTCCTGACTTTC
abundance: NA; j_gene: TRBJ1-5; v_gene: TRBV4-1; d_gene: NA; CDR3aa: CASSRRGGWGYSNQPQHF; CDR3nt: TGCGCCAGCAGCCGCCGGGGGGGCTGGGGGTATAGCAATCAGCCCCAGCATTTT
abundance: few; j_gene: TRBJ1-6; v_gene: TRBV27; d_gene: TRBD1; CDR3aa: CASSLEQGNYSPLHF; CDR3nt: TGTGCCAGCAGTTTGGAACAGGGGAATTATTCACCCCTCCACTTT
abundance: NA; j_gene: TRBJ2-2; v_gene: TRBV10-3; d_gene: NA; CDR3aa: CAISDTGTTGELFF; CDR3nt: TGTGCCATCAGTGATACGGGGACCACCGGGGAGCTGTTTTTT
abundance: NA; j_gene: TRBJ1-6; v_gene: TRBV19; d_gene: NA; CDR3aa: CASSISWRDSPLHF; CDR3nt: TGTGCCAGTAGTATTTCGTGGAGGGATTCACCCCTCCACTTT
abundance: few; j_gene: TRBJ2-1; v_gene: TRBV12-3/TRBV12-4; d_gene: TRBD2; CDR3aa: CASRLAGGGDEQFF; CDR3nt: TGTGCCAGCAGGCTAGCGGGAGGGGGGGATGAGCAGTTCTTC
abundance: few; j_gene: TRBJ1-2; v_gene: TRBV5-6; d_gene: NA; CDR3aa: CASSRIPGDYGYTF; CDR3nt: TGTGCCAGCAGCCGTATACCGGGTGATTATGGCTACACCTTC
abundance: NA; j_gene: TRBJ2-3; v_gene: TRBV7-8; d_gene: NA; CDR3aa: CASSPHTDTQYF; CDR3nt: TGTGCCAGCAGCCCCCACACAGATACGCAGTATTTT
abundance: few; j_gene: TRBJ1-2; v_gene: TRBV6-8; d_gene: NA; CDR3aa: CASSSWGAGGYGYTF; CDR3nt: TGTGCCAGCAGTTCGTGGGGGGCCGGTGGGTATGGCTACACCTTC
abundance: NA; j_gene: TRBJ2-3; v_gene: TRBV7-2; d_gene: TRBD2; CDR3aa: CASSLFRGRLGEDTQYF; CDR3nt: TGTGCCAGCAGCTTATTTCGCGGGAGGCTGGGTGAAGATACGCAGTATTTT
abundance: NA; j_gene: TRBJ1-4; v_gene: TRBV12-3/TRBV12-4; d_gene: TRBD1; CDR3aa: CASSPTDRGLNEKLFF; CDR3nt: TGTGCCAGCAGTCCGACGGACAGGGGGCTAAATGAAAAACTGTTTTTT
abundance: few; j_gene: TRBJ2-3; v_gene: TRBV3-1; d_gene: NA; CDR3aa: CASSQEAAAPGDTQYF; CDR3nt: TGTGCCAGCAGCCAAGAAGCGGCCGCGCCGGGGGATACGCAGTATTTT
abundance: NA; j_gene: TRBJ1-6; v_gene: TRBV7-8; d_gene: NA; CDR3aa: CASSSDQSYSPLHF; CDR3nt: TGTGCCAGCAGCTCCGATCAATCTTATTCACCCCTCCACTTT
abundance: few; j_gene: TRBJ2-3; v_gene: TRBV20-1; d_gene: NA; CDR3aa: CSARSWVADTQYF; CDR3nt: TGCAGTGCTAGATCGTGGGTTGCAGATACGCAGTATTTT
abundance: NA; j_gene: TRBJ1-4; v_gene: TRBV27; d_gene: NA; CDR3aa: CASRLQGVANEKLFF; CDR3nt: TGTGCCAGCAGGCTCCAGGGTGTGGCTAATGAAAAACTGTTTTTT
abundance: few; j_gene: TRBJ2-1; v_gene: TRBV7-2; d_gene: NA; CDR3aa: CASGGTRDEQFF; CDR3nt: TGTGCCAGCGGGGGGACTCGGGATGAGCAGTTCTTC
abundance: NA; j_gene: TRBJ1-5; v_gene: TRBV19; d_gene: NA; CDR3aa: CASSLQGVVHQPQHF; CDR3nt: TGTGCCAGTAGTTTACAGGGAGTAGTTCATCAGCCCCAGCATTTT
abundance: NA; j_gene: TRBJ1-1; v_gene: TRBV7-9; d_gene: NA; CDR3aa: CASHTVSITEAFF; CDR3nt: TGTGCCAGCCATACGGTGTCGATCACTGAAGCTTTCTTT
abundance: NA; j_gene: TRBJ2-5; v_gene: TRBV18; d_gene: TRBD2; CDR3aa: CASSPGTIQETQYF; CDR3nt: TGTGCCAGCTCACCAGGGACTATCCAAGAGACCCAGTACTTC
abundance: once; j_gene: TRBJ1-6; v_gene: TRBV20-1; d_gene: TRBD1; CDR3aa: CSARDWTGWTGTDNSPLHF; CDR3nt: TGCAGTGCTAGAGATTGGACTGGTTGGACAGGGACCGATAATTCACCCCTCCACTTT
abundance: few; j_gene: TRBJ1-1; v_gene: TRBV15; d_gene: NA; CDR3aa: CATSRDGVNTEAFF; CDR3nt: TGTGCCACCAGCAGAGATGGCGTGAACACTGAAGCTTTCTTT